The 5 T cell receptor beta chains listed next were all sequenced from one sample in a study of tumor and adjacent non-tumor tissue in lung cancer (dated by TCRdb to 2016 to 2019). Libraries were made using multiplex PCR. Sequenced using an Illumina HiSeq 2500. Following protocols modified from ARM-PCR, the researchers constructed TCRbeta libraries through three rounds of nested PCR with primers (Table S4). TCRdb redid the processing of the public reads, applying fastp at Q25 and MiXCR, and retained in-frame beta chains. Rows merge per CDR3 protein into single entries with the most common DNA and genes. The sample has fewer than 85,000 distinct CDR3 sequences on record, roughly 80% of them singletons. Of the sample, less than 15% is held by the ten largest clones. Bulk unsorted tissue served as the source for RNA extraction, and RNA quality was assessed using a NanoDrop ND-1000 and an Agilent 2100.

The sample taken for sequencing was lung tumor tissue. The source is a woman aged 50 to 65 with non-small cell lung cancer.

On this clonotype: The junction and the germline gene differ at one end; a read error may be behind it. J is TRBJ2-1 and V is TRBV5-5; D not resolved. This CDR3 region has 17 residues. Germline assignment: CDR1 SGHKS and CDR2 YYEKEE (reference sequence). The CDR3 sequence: CASSFELSGRSYNEKFF. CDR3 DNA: TGTGCCAGCAGCTTTGAGCTGAGTGGGCGTTCCTACAATGAGAAGTTCTTC. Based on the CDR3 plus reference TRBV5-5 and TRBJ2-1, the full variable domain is DAGVTQSPTHLIKTRGQQVTLRCSPISGHKSVSWYQQVLGQGPQFIFQYYEKEERGRGNFPDRFSARQFPNYSSELNVNALLLGDSALYLCASSFELSGRSYNEKFFGPGTRLTVL.

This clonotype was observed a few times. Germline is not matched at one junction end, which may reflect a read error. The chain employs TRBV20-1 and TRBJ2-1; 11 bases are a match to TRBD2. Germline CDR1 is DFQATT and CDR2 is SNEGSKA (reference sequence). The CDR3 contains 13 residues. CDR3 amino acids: CSATSGGHNEQFF. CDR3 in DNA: TGCAGCGCAACTAGCGGGGGTCACAATGAGCAATTCTTC.

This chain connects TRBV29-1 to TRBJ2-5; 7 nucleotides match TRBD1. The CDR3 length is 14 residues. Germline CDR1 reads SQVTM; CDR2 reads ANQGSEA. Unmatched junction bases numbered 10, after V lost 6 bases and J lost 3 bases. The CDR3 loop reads CSVNRGHWKETQYF. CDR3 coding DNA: TGCAGCGTGAACAGGGGCCACTGGAAAGAGACCCAGTACTTC.

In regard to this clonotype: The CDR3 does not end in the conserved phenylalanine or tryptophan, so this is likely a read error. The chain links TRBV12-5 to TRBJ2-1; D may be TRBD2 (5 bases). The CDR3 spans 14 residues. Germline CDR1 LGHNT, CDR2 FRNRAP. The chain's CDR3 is CVSGLEGLASEQFL. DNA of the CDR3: TGTGTTAGTGGTTTGGAAGGGCTAGCATCTGAGCAGTTCTTA.

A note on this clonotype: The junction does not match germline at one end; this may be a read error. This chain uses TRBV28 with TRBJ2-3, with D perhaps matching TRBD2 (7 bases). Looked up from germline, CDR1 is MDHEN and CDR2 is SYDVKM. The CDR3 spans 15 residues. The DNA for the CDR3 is TGTGCCAGACAAAGGGGGAGAGGGAGGGCAGATATGCAGTATTTT. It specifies CARQRGRGRADMQYF.